The 28 T cell receptor beta chains reported below all come from one sample, sequenced in a study of blood T cells in healthy people across ages. The use of a sample-barcoded 5' primer and a J-beta primer mix characterized a second PCR of roughly 7 to 11 cycles. Via MiXCR, TCRdb re-called the 5' RACE reads, giving one row per CDR3 protein. Here the sample spans around 800,000 distinct CDR3 sequences, approximately 53% being singletons. The sample consisted of blood. These receptor sequences come from a man older than 75 in good health.

This chain connects TRBV27 to TRBJ2-5; 7 bases map to TRBD1. Germline assignment: CDR1 MNHEY and CDR2 SMNVEV (reference sequence). The CDR3 runs 15 residues. The ends lost 4 bases at V and 1 base at J; junction bases unmatched: 6. CDR3 in amino acids: CASSSLDRAQETQYF. DNA for the CDR3: TGTGCCAGCAGTTCGCTAGACAGGGCCCAAGAGACCCAGTACTTC.

The J gene is TRBJ1-1, the V gene TRBV20-1; tentatively, D is TRBD1 (6 bases). There are 14 residues in the CDR3. The germline V gene encodes CDR1 DFQATT and CDR2 SNEGSKA (reference sequence). V dropped 3 bases and J dropped 3 bases, with 14 bases sitting between them. The CDR3 bases are TGCAGTGCTAGGGACCCAAAGGGGGACACTGAAGCTTTCTTT. This sequence encodes CSARDPKGDTEAFF.

The chain has TRBV6-2 or TRBV6-3 and TRBJ1-1; perhaps TRBD1 as D (6 bases). CDR3 size: 11 residues. The V and J ends lost 6 bases and 7 bases respectively, with 9 bases between them. In germline, CDR1 is MNHEY, CDR2 SVGEGT. DNA for the CDR3: TGTGCCAGCAGCCAGGGGCATGAAGCTTTCTTT. Its translation: CASSQGHEAFF.

The chain employs TRBV6-5 and TRBJ2-4, with D possibly called TRBD1 or TRBD2 (5 bases each). The CDR3 covers 16 residues. V lost 0 bases and J lost 0, with 9 bases in between. Germline CDR1 and CDR2: MNHEY and SVGAGI. The CDR3 loop reads CASSYSRDVAKNIQYF. The CDR3 DNA sequence: TGTGCCAGCAGTTACTCCCGGGACGTAGCCAAAAACATTCAGTACTTC.

The chain joins TRBV27 to TRBJ2-1, with D possibly TRBD1 on 6 matching bases. The ends were cut back, 2 bases at V and 9 bases at J, with 17 bases in the middle. CDR1 is MNHEY and CDR2 is SMNVEV in the germline V gene (reference sequence). CDR3 size: 15 residues. CDR3 DNA sequence: TGTGCCAGCAGTTTAGGGGCAGGGGTTGAGGGTGAGCAGTTCTTC. This gives the protein CASSLGAGVEGEQFF.

This rearrangement joins TRBV29-1 to TRBJ2-3; perhaps TRBD2 as D (5 bases). Germline V gene lookup returns CDR1 SQVTM and CDR2 ANQGSEA. This CDR3 region has 15 residues. V lost 0 bases, J lost 0 bases, and 10 bases lay in between. The CDR3 DNA sequence: TGCAGCGTTGAAGATCTAGCTATTAGCACAGATACGCAGTATTTT. Protein: CSVEDLAISTDTQYF.

Details on this clonotype: Relative to the germline gene, one junction end is altered; a read error may explain this. The V call is TRBV27, the J call TRBJ1-2; D remains ambiguous. Germline V CDR1 and CDR2: MNHEY, SMNVEV (reference sequence). The CDR3 covers 13 residues. The CDR3 DNA is TGTGCCAACAGTTTAGGACTCAACTATGGCTACACCTTC. It is translated as CANSLGLNYGYTF.

This chain connects TRBV12-3 or TRBV12-4 to TRBJ2-3; D may be TRBD1 (6 bases). Trimming cost V 5 bases and J 3 bases, with 15 bases left between them. The CDR3 has 15 residues. The CDR3 DNA sequence: TGTGCCAGCAGTCCCAAAAACAGGGTGACAGATACGCAGTATTTT. Translating it yields CASSPKNRVTDTQYF.

This clonotype was detected only once. This chain links TRBV21-1 with TRBJ1-2. TRBV21-1 is flagged as a pseudogene. The CDR3 runs to 16 residues. CDR3: CASSNRSVTPNYGYTF. The CDR3 nucleotides read TGTGCCAGCAGCAACCGGTCGGTCACACCGAACTATGGCTACACCTTC.

This chain joins TRBV18 and TRBJ2-7; tentative D call: TRBD1 (6 bases). Germline loops: CDR1 KGHSH, CDR2 LQKENI. This CDR3 contains 15 residues. Trimming took 2 bases from V and 1 from J, leaving 12 bases between them. The CDR3 sequence is CASSPGQGLSYEQYF. The CDR3 DNA reads TGTGCCAGCTCACCAGGGCAGGGGCTGTCCTACGAGCAGTACTTC. Looking up the rest from reference TRBV18 and TRBJ2-7 gives the full variable domain: NAGVMQNPRHLVRRRGQEARLRCSPMKGHSHVYWYRQLPEEGLKFMVYLQKENIIDESGMPKERFSAEFPKEGPSILRIQQVVRGDSAAYFCASSPGQGLSYEQYFGPGTRLTVT.

Concerning this clonotype itself: Germline and junction disagree at one end, which may indicate a read error. CDR3 in DNA: TGTGCCGGCAGGACGCACCGCCTCTACAATGAGCGGTTCTTC. Translated: CAGRTHRLYNERFF. This chain links TRBV6-2 or TRBV6-3 with TRBJ2-1; D call uncertain. This CDR3 is built from 14 residues. Germline loops: CDR1 MNHEY, CDR2 SVGEGT.

This chain connects TRBV11-2 to TRBJ2-2, with D possibly matching TRBD1 (5 bases). Trimming stripped 5 bases from V and 0 bases from J, with 13 bases between. Germline values: CDR1 SGHAT, CDR2 FQNNGV. This CDR3 has 16 residues. CDR3 loop: CASSMQAGSNTGELFF. CDR3 nucleotides: TGTGCCAGCAGCATGCAGGCAGGGTCGAACACCGGGGAGCTGTTTTTT.

This clonotype came up a few times. V is TRBV27 and J is TRBJ2-3, with 7 bases matching TRBD2. The CDR3 is made up of 14 amino acids. The ends lost 6 bases at V and 3 bases at J; junction bases unmatched: 6. The germline gives CDR1 MNHEY, CDR2 SMNVEV (reference sequence). The CDR3 DNA sequence: TGTGCCAGCAGGCCGGGGGGAGTAACAGATACGCAGTATTTT. Protein: CASRPGGVTDTQYF.

The chain uses TRBV15 and TRBJ2-5; a weak D match, TRBD1 (5 bases). V lost 0 bases and J lost 2, with 10 bases in between. CDR3 length equals 15 residues. Germline V lookup: CDR1 LNHNV, CDR2 YYDKDF (reference sequence). The CDR3 nucleotides are TGTGCCACCAGCAGAGATCGTCCAGGGCAAGAGACCCAGTACTTC. Amino acid sequence: CATSRDRPGQETQYF.

The chain employs TRBV29-1 and TRBJ2-2; 9 bases line up with TRBD1. Losses at the gene ends were 6 bases for V and 6 bases for J; bases not matched to a gene: 11. This CDR3 comprises 15 residues. Germline V lookup: CDR1 SQVTM, CDR2 ANQGSEA. CDR3 protein: CSVWGTGLKAGELFF. The CDR3 bases are TGCAGCGTGTGGGGGACAGGGTTGAAGGCCGGGGAGCTGTTTTTT.

Worth noting for this clonotype: At one boundary the junction diverges from the germline segment, which might be a read error. The rearrangement links TRBV6-5 to TRBJ1-4, with 8 nucleotides matching TRBD1. In germline, CDR1 is MNHEY, CDR2 SVGAGI. The CDR3 length is 14 residues. The CDR3 DNA follows: TGTGCCAGCAGTTTTGACAGGGGTAATGAAGAACTGTTTTTT. It codes for CASSFDRGNEELFF.

The rearrangement joins TRBV7-9 to TRBJ2-1; TRBD2 is a possible D gene (6 bases). The germline CDR1 and CDR2 sequences are SEHNR and FQNEAQ (reference sequence). The CDR3 length is 13 residues. Trimming removed 10 bases from V and 9 bases from J, with 19 bases in between. CDR3 sequence reads: CATFPGGVPEQFF. CDR3 DNA: TGTGCCACCTTTCCCGGAGGGGTGCCTGAGCAGTTCTTC.

This clonotype has more than one count but fewer than ten. The rearrangement joins TRBV6-2 or TRBV6-3 to TRBJ2-7, with D tentatively TRBD1 (6 bases). The CDR3 is made up of 14 amino acids. In germline, CDR1 is MNHEY, CDR2 SVGEGT. The germline V and J ends were trimmed by 2 bases and 0 bases, with 8 bases remaining between them. For the CDR3, the DNA is TGTGCCAGCAGTTACCGGGACAACTCCTACGAGCAGTACTTC. This encodes CASSYRDNSYEQYF.

The table lists this clonotype with a few counts. As DNA, the CDR3 is TGTGCCAGCAGCCCCGGACTAGCAGCAGGCAAAAACATTCAGTACTTC. As protein: CASSPGLAAGKNIQYF. The rearrangement joins TRBV6-5 to TRBJ2-4; TRBD2 agrees at 8 bases. The germline V gene has CDR1 MNHEY and CDR2 SVGAGI. The CDR3 totals 16 residues. V gave up 6 bases and J gave up 3 bases; unmatched junction bases: 10.

This clonotype was observed a few times. The CDR3 coding sequence is TGTGCCACCAGTCCGACTAGGAGCCACGCGTATTTT. Translated, it gives CATSPTRSHAYF. The chain recombines TRBV15 with TRBJ2-3, with D maybe TRBD2 (6 bases). Trimming pared 6 bases from V and 14 bases from J, leaving 18 bases between. Germline CDR1 reads LNHNV; CDR2 reads YYDKDF (reference sequence). CDR3 length: 12 residues.

The chain employs TRBV7-2 and TRBJ1-2, with D unclear. Germline values: CDR1 SGHTA, CDR2 FQGNSA. The V end was cut by 1 base, the J end by 2 bases, with 11 bases between. This CDR3 spans 15 amino acids. The CDR3 DNA follows: TGTGCCAGCAGCTTAGGATCCTTACGAAACTATGGCTACACCTTC. This gives the protein CASSLGSLRNYGYTF. The full variable domain, in which reference TRBV7-2 and TRBJ1-2 provide the parts outside the CDR3, is GAGVSQSPSNKVTEKGKDVELRCDPISGHTALYWYRQSLGQGLEFLIYFQGNSAPDKSGLPSDRFSAERTGGSVSTLTIQRTQQEDSAVYLCASSLGSLRNYGYTFGSGTRLTVV.

A few counts support this clonotype. The V call is TRBV28, the J call TRBJ1-2; 7 bases fit TRBD1. J was trimmed by 4 bases and V by 6 bases; bases with no gene match: 8. Germline assignment: CDR1 MDHEN and CDR2 SYDVKM. The CDR3 has 14 residues. The CDR3: CASSPRQGGYGYTF. CDR3 in DNA: TGTGCCAGCAGCCCCCGACAGGGAGGCTATGGCTACACCTTC.

Note on this clonotype: An end of the junction differs from the germline gene, which may be a read error. The chain carries TRBV7-7 and TRBJ2-5; 7 bases line up with TRBD2. The length of the CDR3 is 13 residues. CDR1 and CDR2 (germline): SSHAT, FNYEAQ (reference sequence). CDR3 amino acids: CASSRTSAETQYF. The CDR3 DNA follows: TGTGCTAGCAGCCGAACTAGCGCAGAGACCCAGTACTTC.

The rearrangement joins TRBV2 to TRBJ2-7; 9 nucleotides line up with TRBD2. CDR1 and CDR2 (germline): SNHLY, FYNNEI. J was trimmed by 2 bases and V by 7 bases; bases with no gene match: 6. The CDR3 spans 14 residues. The CDR3 DNA follows: TGTGCCAGCATGAGCGGGAGGTATCCCTACGAGCAGTACTTC. This encodes CASMSGRYPYEQYF.

This clonotype was observed once. The V call is TRBV5-6, the J call TRBJ1-4; the D gene is possibly TRBD1 (5 bases). This CDR3 region has 14 residues. The germline V and J ends were trimmed by 0 bases and 8 bases, with 11 bases remaining between them. The germline CDR1 and CDR2 sequences are SGHDT and YYEEEE. CDR3 bases: TGTGCCAGCAGCTTGGCGGGGGTTGGCGAAAAACTGTTTTTT. Amino acids: CASSLAGVGEKLFF.

This clonotype occurred many times. This chain uses TRBV6-6 with TRBJ1-2; no clear D gene. The germline gives CDR1 MNHNY, CDR2 SVGAGI (reference sequence). CDR3 length: 12 amino acids. Trimming took 0 bases from V and 7 from J, leaving 6 bases between them. The DNA of the CDR3 is TGTGCCAGCAGTTACTCGACAAGTGGCTACACCTTC. Translation gives CASSYSTSGYTF.

The chain combines TRBV20-1 with TRBJ2-1; D is ambiguous. With 8 bases removed from V and 6 bases from J, the gap between germline ends came to 14 bases. The CDR3 has 12 residues. Germline CDR1 is DFQATT and CDR2 is SNEGSKA (reference sequence). CDR3 sequence (DNA): TGCAGTATCGCTGCTTTGGGCAATGAGCAGTTCTTC. Protein sequence: CSIAALGNEQFF.

The chain uses TRBV5-6 and TRBJ1-1; maybe TRBD1 (6 bases). CDR1 SGHDT and CDR2 YYEEEE come from the germline V gene. Trimming pared 0 bases from V and 10 bases from J, leaving 16 bases between. The CDR3 covers 14 residues. The CDR3 loop is CASSLDFSGQRAFF. For the CDR3, the DNA is TGTGCCAGCAGCTTGGATTTCTCTGGACAGAGAGCTTTCTTT.